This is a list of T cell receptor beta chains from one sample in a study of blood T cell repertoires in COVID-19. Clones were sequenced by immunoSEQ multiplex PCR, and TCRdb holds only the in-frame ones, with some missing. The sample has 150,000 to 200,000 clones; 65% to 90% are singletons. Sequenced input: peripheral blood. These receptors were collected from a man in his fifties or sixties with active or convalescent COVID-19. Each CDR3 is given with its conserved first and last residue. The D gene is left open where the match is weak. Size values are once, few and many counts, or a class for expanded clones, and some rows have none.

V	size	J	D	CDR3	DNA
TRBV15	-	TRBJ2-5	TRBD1	CATDKGQKETQYF	TGTGCCACCGACAAGGGACAGAAAGAGACCCAGTACTTC
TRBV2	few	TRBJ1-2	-	CASREDGAYGYTF	TGTGCCAGCAGGGAGGACGGAGCCTATGGCTACACCTTC
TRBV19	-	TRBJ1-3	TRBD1	CASTHRGRAGNTIYF	TGTGCCAGTACGCACAGGGGGCGAGCTGGAAACACCATATATTTT
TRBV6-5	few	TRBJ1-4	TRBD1	CASSPGQGREKLFF	TGTGCCAGCAGCCCGGGACAGGGGCGTGAAAAACTGTTTTTT
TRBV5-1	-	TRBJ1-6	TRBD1	CASSSFGQDRNSPLHF	TGCGCCAGCAGCTCGTTCGGACAGGATCGGAATTCACCCCTCCACTTT
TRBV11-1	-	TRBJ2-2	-	CASSLLVAGELFF	TGTGCCAGCAGCTTATTAGTGGCCGGGGAGCTGTTTTTT
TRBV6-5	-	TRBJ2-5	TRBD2	CASDHPAGEETQYF	TGTGCCAGCGACCACCCAGCGGGGGAAGAGACCCAGTACTTC
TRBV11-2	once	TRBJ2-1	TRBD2	CASRKLAGANEQFF	TGTGCCAGCAGAAAACTAGCGGGGGCTAATGAGCAGTTCTTC
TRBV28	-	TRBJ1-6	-	CASSLEVENSPLHF	TGTGCCAGCAGTTTAGAGGTCGAAAATTCACCCCTCCACTTT
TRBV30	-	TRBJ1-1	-	CAWSVDYRENTEAFF	TGTGCCTGGAGTGTAGACTACAGGGAAAACACTGAAGCTTTCTTT
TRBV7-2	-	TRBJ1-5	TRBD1	CASSPKPFGQGRSNQPQHF	TGTGCCAGCAGCCCCAAGCCCTTCGGACAGGGGAGGAGCAATCAGCCCCAGCATTTT